This paragraph covers one T cell receptor (beta chain) sequence. Its antigen is not identified. Germline is not matched at one junction end, which may reflect a read error. The sample originates from a study of OX40 agonist ivuxolimab in advanced cancers. This CDR3 is 14 amino acids long. Germline CDR1 reads SGHRS; CDR2 reads YFSETQ. Clones were read by immunoSEQ multiplex PCR, and TCRdb kept only the in-frame ones, dropping some. The sample lists around 14,000 clones, approximately 80% occurring once. Study results and caveats: Not determined was the antigen specificity of the expanded peripheral T cells.

The chain is built from TRBV5-1 and TRBJ2-7; D perhaps matches TRBD1 (5 bases). The sequence was collected from an adult with an advanced solid tumor such as melanoma, head and neck, liver or kidney cancer. The input for sequencing was CD4+ or CD8+ T cells sorted from blood, taken in a trial of the OX40 agonist ivuxolimab. Written as DNA, the CDR3 is TGTGCCAGCAGTCAGGGTGTGACTCACTACGAGCAGTACTTC. It yields the protein CASSQGVTHYEQYF. Variable domain in full (rest from reference TRBV5-1 and TRBJ2-7): KAGVTQTPRYLIKTRGQQVTLSCSPISGHRSVSWYQQTPGQGLQFLFEYFSETQRNKGNFPGRFSGRQFSNSRSEMNVSTLELGDSALYLCASSQGVTHYEQYFGPGTRLTVT.